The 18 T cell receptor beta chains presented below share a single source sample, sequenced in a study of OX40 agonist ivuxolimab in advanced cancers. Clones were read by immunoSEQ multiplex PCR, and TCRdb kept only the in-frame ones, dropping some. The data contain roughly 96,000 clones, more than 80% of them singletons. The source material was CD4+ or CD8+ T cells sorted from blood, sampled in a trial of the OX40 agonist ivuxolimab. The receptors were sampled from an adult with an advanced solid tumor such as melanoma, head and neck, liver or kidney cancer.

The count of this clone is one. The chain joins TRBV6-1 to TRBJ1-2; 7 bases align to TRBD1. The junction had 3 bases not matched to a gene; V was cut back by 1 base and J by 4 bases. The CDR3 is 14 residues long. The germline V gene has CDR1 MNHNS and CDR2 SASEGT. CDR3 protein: CASSEGQGGYGYTF. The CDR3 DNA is TGTGCCAGCAGTGAAGGACAGGGAGGCTATGGCTACACCTTC.

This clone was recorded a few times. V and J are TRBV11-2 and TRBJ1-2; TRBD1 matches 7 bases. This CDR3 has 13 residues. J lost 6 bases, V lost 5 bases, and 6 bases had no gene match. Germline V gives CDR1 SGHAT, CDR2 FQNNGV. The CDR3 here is CASSPRQGDGYTF. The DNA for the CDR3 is TGTGCCAGCAGCCCCCGACAGGGTGATGGCTACACCTTC. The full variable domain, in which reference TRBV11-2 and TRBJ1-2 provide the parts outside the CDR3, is EAGVAQSPRYKIIEKRQSVAFWCNPISGHATLYWYQQILGQGPKLLIQFQNNGVVDDSQLPKDRFSAERLKGVDSTLKIQPAKLEDSAVYLCASSPRQGDGYTFGSGTRLTVV.

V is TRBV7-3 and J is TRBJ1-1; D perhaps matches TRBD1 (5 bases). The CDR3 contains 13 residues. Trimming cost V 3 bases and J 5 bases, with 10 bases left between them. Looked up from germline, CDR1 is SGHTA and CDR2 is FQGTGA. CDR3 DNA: TGTGCCAGCAGCTTGCAGGGTTTTACTGAAGCTTTCTTT. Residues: CASSLQGFTEAFF.

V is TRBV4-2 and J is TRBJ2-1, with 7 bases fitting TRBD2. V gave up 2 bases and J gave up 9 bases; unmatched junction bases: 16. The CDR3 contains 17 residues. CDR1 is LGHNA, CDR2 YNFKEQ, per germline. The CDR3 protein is CASSQNRGGDPLVEQFF. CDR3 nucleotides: TGTGCCAGCAGCCAAAACCGTGGGGGGGACCCCCTTGTTGAGCAGTTCTTC.

The CDR3, as DNA: TGTGCCAGCAGCTTCCGGACAGGGTATAATTCACCCCTCCACTTT. Its protein is CASSFRTGYNSPLHF. This chain uses TRBV5-8 with TRBJ1-6; 8 bases align to TRBD1. Germline V gene lookup returns CDR1 SGHTS and CDR2 YDEGEE. This CDR3 region has 15 residues. V lost 2 bases, J lost 4 bases, and 2 bases stayed unmatched. The whole variable domain, filled in from reference TRBV5-8 and TRBJ1-6, reads EAGVTQSPTHLIKTRGQQATLRCSPISGHTSVYWYQQALGLGLQFLLWYDEGEERNRGNFPPRFSGRQFPNYSSELNVNALELEDSALYLCASSFRTGYNSPLHFGNGTRLTVT.

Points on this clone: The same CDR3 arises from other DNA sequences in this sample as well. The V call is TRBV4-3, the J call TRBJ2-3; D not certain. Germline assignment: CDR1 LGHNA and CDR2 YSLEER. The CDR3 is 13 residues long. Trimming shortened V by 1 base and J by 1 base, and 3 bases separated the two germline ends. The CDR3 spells CASSQGRTDTQYF. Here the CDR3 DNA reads TGCGCCAGCAGCCAAGGACGCACAGATACGCAGTATTTT.

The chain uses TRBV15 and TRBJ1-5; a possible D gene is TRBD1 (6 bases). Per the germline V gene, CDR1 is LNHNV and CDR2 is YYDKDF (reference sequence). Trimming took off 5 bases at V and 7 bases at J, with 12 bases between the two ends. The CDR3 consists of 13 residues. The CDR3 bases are TGTGCCACCAGCGAACAGGGTAGCCAGCCCCAGCATTTT. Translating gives CATSEQGSQPQHF.

CDR3 DNA sequence: TGCAGCGTTGGAGGACTTGGCTACACCTTC. This sequence encodes CSVGGLGYTF. The rearrangement links TRBV29-1 to TRBJ1-2; D uncertain. The V end lost 4 bases, the J end lost 7 bases, and 7 bases lay between the germline ends. The CDR3 is 10 amino acids. The germline V gene has CDR1 SQVTM and CDR2 ANQGSEA.

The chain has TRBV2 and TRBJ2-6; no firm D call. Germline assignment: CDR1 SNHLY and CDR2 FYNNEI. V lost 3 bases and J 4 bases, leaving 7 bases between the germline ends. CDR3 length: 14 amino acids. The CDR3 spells CASSEGYGANVLTF. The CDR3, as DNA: TGTGCCAGCAGTGAGGGGTACGGGGCCAACGTCCTGACTTTC.

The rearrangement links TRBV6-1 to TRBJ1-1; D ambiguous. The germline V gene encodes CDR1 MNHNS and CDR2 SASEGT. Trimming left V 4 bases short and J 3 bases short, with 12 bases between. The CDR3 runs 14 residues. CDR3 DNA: TGTGCCAGCAGTGGGGCATCACCCCACACTGAAGCTTTCTTT. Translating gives CASSGASPHTEAFF.

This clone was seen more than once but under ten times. CDR3 nucleotides: TGTGCCAGCTGGGGGGGACTAGCGGGATTCGAGCAGTACTTC. Translating gives CASWGGLAGFEQYF. This rearrangement joins TRBV6-1 to TRBJ2-7; 13 bases line up with TRBD2. In germline, CDR1 is MNHNS, CDR2 SASEGT. The CDR3 is made up of 14 amino acids. J lost 6 bases, V lost 8 bases, and 7 bases had no gene match.

Written as DNA, the CDR3 is TGTGCCAGCAGCCCCCGTTGGGGAGTAGTAGATACGCAGTATTTT. As protein: CASSPRWGVVDTQYF. V and J are TRBV9 and TRBJ2-3, with D perhaps matching TRBD2 (5 bases). V was cut by 4 bases and J by 5 bases, with 17 bases left in between. The CDR3 length is 15 residues. Germline V CDR1 and CDR2: SGDLS, YYNGEE.

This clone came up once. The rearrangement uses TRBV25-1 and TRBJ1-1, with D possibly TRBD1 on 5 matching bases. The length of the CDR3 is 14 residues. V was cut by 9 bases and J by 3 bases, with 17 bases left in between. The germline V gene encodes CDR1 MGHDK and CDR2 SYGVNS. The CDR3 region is CASKRGLRDTEAFF. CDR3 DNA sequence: TGTGCCAGTAAAAGGGGCTTACGCGACACTGAAGCTTTCTTT.

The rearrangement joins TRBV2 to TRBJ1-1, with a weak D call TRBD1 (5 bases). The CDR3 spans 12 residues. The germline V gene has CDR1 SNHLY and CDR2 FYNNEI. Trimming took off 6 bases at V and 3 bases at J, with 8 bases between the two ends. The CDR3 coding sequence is TGTGCCAGCAGGGGGGGGTACACTGAAGCTTTCTTT. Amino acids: CASRGGYTEAFF. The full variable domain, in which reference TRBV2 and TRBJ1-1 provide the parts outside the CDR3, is EPEVTQTPSHQVTQMGQEVILRCVPISNHLYFYWYRQILGQKVEFLVSFYNNEISEKSEIFDDQFSVERPDGSNFTLKIRSTKLEDSAMYFCASRGGYTEAFFGQGTRLTVV.

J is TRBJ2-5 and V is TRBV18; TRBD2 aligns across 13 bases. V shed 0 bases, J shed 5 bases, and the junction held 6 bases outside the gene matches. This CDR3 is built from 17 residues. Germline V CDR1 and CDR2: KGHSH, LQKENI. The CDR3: CASSPPTSGRREETQYF. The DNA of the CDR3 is TGTGCCAGCTCACCACCGACTAGCGGGAGGAGGGAGGAGACCCAGTACTTC.

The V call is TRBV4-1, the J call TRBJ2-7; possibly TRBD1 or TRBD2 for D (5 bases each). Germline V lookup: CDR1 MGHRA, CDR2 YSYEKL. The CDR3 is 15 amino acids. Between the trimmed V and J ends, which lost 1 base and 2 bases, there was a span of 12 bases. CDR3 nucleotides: TGCGCCAGCAGCCAAGTCTGGGGGTCGCCCTACGAGCAGTACTTC. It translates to CASSQVWGSPYEQYF.

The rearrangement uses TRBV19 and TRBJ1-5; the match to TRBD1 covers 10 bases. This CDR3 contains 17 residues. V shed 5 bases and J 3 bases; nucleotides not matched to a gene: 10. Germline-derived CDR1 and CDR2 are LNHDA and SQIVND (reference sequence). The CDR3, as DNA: TGTGCCAGTAGTCTAAGACAGGGGGCGGCGAACAATCAGCCCCAGCATTTT. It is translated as CASSLRQGAANNQPQHF.

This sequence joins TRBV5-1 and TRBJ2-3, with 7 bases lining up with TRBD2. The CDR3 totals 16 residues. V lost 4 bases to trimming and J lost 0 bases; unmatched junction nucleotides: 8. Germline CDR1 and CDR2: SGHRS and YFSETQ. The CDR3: CASSHVSGPSTDTQYF. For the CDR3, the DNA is TGCGCCAGCAGCCACGTTAGCGGGCCTAGCACAGATACGCAGTATTTT. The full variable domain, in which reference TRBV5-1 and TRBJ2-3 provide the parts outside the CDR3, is KAGVTQTPRYLIKTRGQQVTLSCSPISGHRSVSWYQQTPGQGLQFLFEYFSETQRNKGNFPGRFSGRQFSNSRSEMNVSTLELGDSALYLCASSHVSGPSTDTQYFGPGTRLTVL.